These 20 T cell receptor beta chains originate from one sample sequenced in a study of CD8+CD57+ T cells in acquired aplastic anemia (dated by TCRdb to 2016 to 2018). Patients chosen for sequencing had shown expansion of CD8+CD57+ cells by flow cytometry. The data were produced on an Illumina HiSeq 2000. Genomic DNA was used as template for profiling of TCR beta VDJ combinations and CDR3 sequences. The raw public data were reprocessed by TCRdb itself: fastp quality trimming at Q25, MiXCR clonotype calling, in-frame beta chains only. Duplicate CDR3 protein sequences are folded into a single record with the most common DNA and genes. This sample lists approximately 250,000 distinct CDR3 sequences; around 82% were detected once. Together, the top ten hold approximately 42% of the sample. The sequenced sample consisted of sorted CD4+, CD8+, or CD8+CD57+ T cells (not recorded which) from PBMCs. The receptors were sampled from a human donor with aplastic anemia.

CDR3 sequence (DNA): TGTGCCAGCAGCGTAGGTGTTTCGTCGCAGCCCCAGCATTTT. Its protein is CASSVGVSSQPQHF. The chain links TRBV9 to TRBJ2-3; D is unresolved. The tail of the sequence fits TRBJ1-5 better, so the J call may be wrong. The germline V gene has CDR1 SGDLS and CDR2 YYNGEE. This CDR3 comprises 14 residues.

The chain carries TRBV10-3 and TRBJ1-2, with TRBD1 as a possible D gene (5 bases). There are 16 residues in the CDR3. The V gene lost 6 bases and the J gene lost 3 bases, with 20 bases spanning the gap. Germline values: CDR1 ENHRY, CDR2 SYGVKD. The DNA for the CDR3 is TGTGCCATCAGCCCACGGGTAAGGGGCTTGGACTATGGCTACACCTTC. It encodes CAISPRVRGLDYGYTF.

This clonotype occurred once. The junction and the germline gene differ at one end; a read error may be behind it. The chain has TRBV7-9 and TRBJ1-6; 9 bases map to TRBD1. Looked up from germline, CDR1 is SEHNR and CDR2 is FQNEAQ (reference sequence). The CDR3 spans 14 residues. CDR3 protein: CAGQGTRETQYFQF. The CDR3 DNA reads as TGTGCCGGACAGGGGACTAGGGAGACCCAGTACTTCCAGTTT.

The chain links TRBV20-1 to TRBJ1-2; D unclear. V was pared by 6 bases and J by 6 bases, with 17 bases between. CDR1 DFQATT and CDR2 SNEGSKA come from the germline V gene (reference sequence). The CDR3 contains 13 residues. CDR3 DNA: TGCAGTGCCAGCGGTGGGGAGTTCAATGGCTACACCTTC. It codes for CSASGGEFNGYTF.

On this clonotype itself: A read error may produce the germline difference seen at one junction end. The V and J genes are TRBV7-9 and TRBJ1-1; 9 bases are a match to TRBD1. The CDR3 spans 15 residues. Germline V gene data show CDR1 as SEHNR and CDR2 as FQNEAQ (reference sequence). The CDR3 spells CASSLQRTGDTEAFF. The CDR3 nucleotides read TGTGCCAGCAGCTTACAACGGACAGGGGACACCGAAGCTTTCTTT.

V and J are TRBV19 and TRBJ2-1; unclear D gene. Germline loops: CDR1 LNHDA, CDR2 SQIVND (reference sequence). With 5 bases removed from V and 10 bases from J, the gap between germline ends came to 15 bases. CDR3 length: 13 residues. The CDR3 here is CASSDGATYEQFF. Written as DNA, the CDR3 is TGTGCCAGTAGTGATGGAGCGACCTACGAGCAGTTCTTC.

The V gene is TRBV7-3, the J gene TRBJ2-5, with 8 bases fitting TRBD2. The CDR3 contains 14 residues. V gave up 5 bases and J gave up 4 bases; unmatched junction bases: 6. Per germline, CDR1 SGHTA and CDR2 FQGTGA. In DNA form, the CDR3 reads TGTGCCAGCAGCCCCGGACTAGCCGTAGAGACCCAGTACTTC. It encodes CASSPGLAVETQYF. Full variable domain (outside the CDR3, taken from reference TRBV7-3 and TRBJ2-5): GAGVSQTPSNKVTEKGKYVELRCDPISGHTALYWYRQSLGQGPEFLIYFQGTGAADDSGLPNDRFFAVRPEGSVSTLKIQRTERGDSAVYLCASSPGLAVETQYFGPGTRLLVL.

This clonotype was seen a few times. At one end the junction does not follow the germline gene, possibly because of a read error. The chain recombines TRBV7-3 with TRBJ2-5, with D maybe TRBD2 (6 bases). The CDR3 is made up of 14 amino acids. Germline-derived CDR1 and CDR2 are SGHTA and FQGTGA. CDR3 DNA sequence: TGTGCCAGCAGCAGAGCGGGTCGTCAAGAGACGCAGTACTTC. It is translated as CASSRAGRQETQYF.

This clonotype was seen just once. Because it lacks the conserved phenylalanine or tryptophan at the end, this CDR3 is likely a read error. Because the CDR3's place on the DNA is in doubt, the DNA is left out and the CDR3 is given as listed by TCRdb. This chain uses TRBV7-8 with TRBJ2-3; the table's D gene call, TRBD1, was not cross checked with the DNA. Germline assignment: CDR1 SGHVS and CDR2 FQNEAQ. From its first to its last residue, the CDR3 has 14 amino acids. This CDR3 is CASSFEGGGTTLYL.

V usage is TRBV20-1 and J usage is TRBJ2-3; D is uncertain. Germline lookup yields CDR1 DFQATT and CDR2 SNEGSKA (reference sequence). The CDR3 loop spans 14 amino acids. The V end was cut by 0 bases, the J end by 2 bases, with 9 bases between. The CDR3 DNA follows: TGCAGTGCTAGAGACAGAGAGTACACAGATACGCAGTATTTT. Its protein product is CSARDREYTDTQYF.

Worth noting for this clonotype: Because it lacks the conserved phenylalanine or tryptophan at the end, this CDR3 is likely a read error. The DNA is left out, because the CDR3 cannot be placed on it with certainty; the CDR3 is given as TCRdb lists it. The genes are TRBV7-9 and TRBJ2-3; the D call of TRBD1 is as the table states it, not checked on the DNA. Ends included, the CDR3 has 13 residues. Germline V lookup: CDR1 SEHNR, CDR2 FQNEAQ (reference sequence). The chain's CDR3 is CASGFQSTGGIYE.

The V and J genes are TRBV15 and TRBJ2-5, with TRBD1 matching 7 bases. Germline CDR1 LNHNV, CDR2 YYDKDF (reference sequence). The ends lost 4 bases at V and 4 bases at J; junction bases unmatched: 6. This CDR3 region has 14 residues. The CDR3 reads CATSISTGSETQYF. CDR3 sequence (DNA): TGTGCCACCAGCATCTCGACAGGGTCAGAGACCCAGTACTTC.

In regard to this clonotype: An end of the junction differs from the germline gene, which may be a read error. V gene TRBV11-3 combines with J gene TRBJ2-3; D gene uncertain. Germline lookup yields CDR1 SGHNT and CDR2 YENEEA. This CDR3 is 11 amino acids long. The CDR3 reads CASSFSLTEYF. In DNA form, the CDR3 reads TGTGCCAGCAGCTTCTCTCTTACGGAGTATTTT.

The CDR3 nucleotides read TGTGCCACCAGCAGAGATAGACGGGGGGGGAGCGATGCGCAGTATTTT. Encoded protein: CATSRDRRGGSDAQYF. This chain joins TRBV15 and TRBJ2-1, with 8 bases lining up with TRBD2. Gene TRBJ2-3 matches the end of the DNA better, so the J call may be wrong. Germline V gives CDR1 LNHNV, CDR2 YYDKDF (reference sequence). This CDR3 has 16 residues.

This chain uses TRBV20-1 with TRBJ1-2, with D tentatively TRBD1 (5 bases). CDR1 is DFQATT and CDR2 is SNEGSKA in the germline V gene (reference sequence). There are 12 residues in the CDR3. The CDR3 spells CSAHGGDYGYTF. CDR3 DNA: TGCAGCGCGCACGGGGGGGACTATGGCTACACCTTC.

Remarks on this clonotype: A read error is likely, as this CDR3 ends without the conserved phenylalanine or tryptophan. This chain connects TRBV20-1 to TRBJ2-7; 10 bases are a match to TRBD1. V lost 3 bases and J lost 3; bases outside the gene matches: 8. Looked up from germline, CDR1 is DFQATT and CDR2 is SNEGSKA (reference sequence). The CDR3 has 15 amino acids. The CDR3 region is CSARRKGQGSYEQYS. DNA for the CDR3: TGCAGTGCTAGGAGAAAGGGACAGGGGAGCTACGAGCAGTACTCC.

The V and J genes are TRBV29-1 and TRBJ2-3, with a weak D call TRBD1 (5 bases). The V end was cut by 4 bases, the J end by 0 bases, with 14 bases between. The CDR3 consists of 15 residues. The germline V gene encodes CDR1 SQVTM and CDR2 ANQGSEA. The CDR3 coding sequence is TGCAGCGTTGGACAGATCGTACCAAGCACAGATACGCAGTATTTT. Amino acid sequence: CSVGQIVPSTDTQYF.

The J gene is TRBJ2-7, the V gene TRBV11-2; possible D gene TRBD1, 5 bases. The CDR3 covers 16 residues. Germline values: CDR1 SGHAT, CDR2 FQNNGV. V shed 4 bases and J shed 6 bases, with 22 bases lying between them. CDR3 in amino acids: CASSSTGRANLAEQYV. Here the CDR3 DNA reads TGTGCCAGCAGCTCAACGGGCAGGGCGAACCTGGCCGAGCAGTACGTC.

The rearrangement uses TRBV5-1 and TRBJ2-2, with a weak D call TRBD1 (5 bases). This CDR3 spans 15 amino acids. Trimming removed 0 bases from V and 1 base from J, with 7 bases in between. In germline, CDR1 is SGHRS, CDR2 YFSETQ. Written as DNA, the CDR3 is TGCGCCAGCAGCTTGGCCGGACAGAACACCGGGGAGCTGTTTTTT. The encoded protein is CASSLAGQNTGELFF.

To note about this clonotype: The junction departs from the called germline gene at one end, perhaps through a read error. The chain's CDR3 is CASSLGLTAPLHF. CDR3 sequence (DNA): TGTGCCAGCAGTTTAGGACTGACAGCACCCCTCCACTTT. The rearrangement joins TRBV11-2 to TRBJ1-6, with a possible D match to TRBD1 (5 bases). Looked up from germline, CDR1 is SGHAT and CDR2 is FQNNGV. CDR3 length: 13 amino acids. Full variable domain (remainder filled in from reference TRBV11-2 and TRBJ1-6): EAGVAQSPRYKIIEKRQSVAFWCNPISGHATLYWYQQILGQGPKLLIQFQNNGVVDDSQLPKDRFSAERLKGVDSTLKIQPAKLEDSAVYLCASSLGLTAPLHFGNGTRLTVT.